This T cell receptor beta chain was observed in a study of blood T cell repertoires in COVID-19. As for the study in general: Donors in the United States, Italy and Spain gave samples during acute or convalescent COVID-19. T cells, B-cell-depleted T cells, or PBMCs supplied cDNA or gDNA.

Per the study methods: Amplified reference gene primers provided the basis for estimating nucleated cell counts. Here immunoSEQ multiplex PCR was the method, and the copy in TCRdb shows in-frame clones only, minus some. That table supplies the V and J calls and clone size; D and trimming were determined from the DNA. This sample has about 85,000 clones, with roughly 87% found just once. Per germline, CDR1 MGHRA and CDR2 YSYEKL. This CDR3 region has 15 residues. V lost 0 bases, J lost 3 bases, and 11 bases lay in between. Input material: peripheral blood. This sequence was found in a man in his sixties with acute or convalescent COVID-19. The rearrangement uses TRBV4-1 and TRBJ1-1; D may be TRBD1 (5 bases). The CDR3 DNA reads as TGCGCCAGCAGCCAAGACCGACAGTTCGACACTGAAGCTTTCTTT. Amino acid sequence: CASSQDRQFDTEAFF.